The clone carrying this T cell receptor (beta chain) was counted a single time. The antigen remains undetermined. Researchers ran the PCR with 60 Vbeta and 13 Jbeta primers. The table came from immunoSEQ multiplex PCR; TCRdb's copy has only in-frame clones and leaves some out. The data contain about 190,000 clones, more than 65% of them singletons. The sample originates from a study of cytomegalovirus exposure and HLA in healthy donors. Whole-study findings and limits: An ancestry cluster, one associated with Asian ancestry, reportedly showed fewer N-insertions than the approximately 700-donor mean in a later analysis. Roughly even sequencing depth across donors was the assumption behind the presence/absence analyses.

The CDR3 consists of 13 residues. Germline V gene sequence: CDR1 SGHAT, CDR2 FQNNGV. V lost 5 bases and J lost 4, with 9 bases in between. The clonotype was recovered from a man in his forties or fifties in good health and CMV-seronegative. The sequencing input was PBMCs. This chain uses TRBV11-2 with TRBJ1-5; D gene ambiguous. CDR3 sequence reads: CASSKHYNQPQHF. Here the CDR3 DNA reads TGTGCCAGCAGCAAACATTATAATCAGCCCCAGCATTTT. The full variable domain, in which reference TRBV11-2 and TRBJ1-5 provide the parts outside the CDR3, is EAGVAQSPRYKIIEKRQSVAFWCNPISGHATLYWYQQILGQGPKLLIQFQNNGVVDDSQLPKDRFSAERLKGVDSTLKIQPAKLEDSAVYLCASSKHYNQPQHFGDGTRLSIL.